This T cell receptor (beta chain) is drawn from a study of CD8+ T cells in alopecia areata. Study-level findings and limits: An increase in clonality over normal scalp was evident in lesional scalp, especially alopecia totalis/universalis.

As the sequencing template, cDNA was produced by extracting RNA and reverse transcribing it. Clones were read by immunoSEQ multiplex PCR, and TCRdb kept only the in-frame ones, dropping some. Of around 35,000 clones detected, approximately 58% appear once; the ten largest clones hold 40%. Comment on this clone: Its antigen is not known.

Deletions cut 3 bases from V and 3 bases from J, with 4 bases between. CDR3 size: 11 residues. Looked up from germline, CDR1 is SGHDT and CDR2 is YYEEEE. The sample was NKG2D-high CD8+ T cells sorted from blood. The chain is built from TRBV5-6 and TRBJ2-7; D is undetermined. This receptor was obtained from a human donor with alopecia areata. This chain's CDR3 is CASSWGYEQYF. CDR3 sequence (DNA): TGTGCCAGCAGCTGGGGCTACGAGCAGTACTTC. Complete variable domain (other parts from reference TRBV5-6 and TRBJ2-7): DAGVTQSPTHLIKTRGQQVTLRCSPKSGHDTVSWYQQALGQGPQFIFQYYEEEERQRGNFPDRFSGHQFPNYSSELNVNALLLGDSALYLCASSWGYEQYFGPGTRLTVT.